This entry lists 32 T cell receptor beta chains sequenced from one sample in a study of identical twins. Using its own MiXCR run on the 5' RACE reads, TCRdb lists one record per CDR3 protein. The table includes some 690,000 distinct CDR3 sequences, 21% detected once. This sample was shared with a second study, whose subject was T cells expressing NK-cell markers.

Sequencing was performed on PBMCs. Every receptor here comes from a woman between 18 and 29 years old in good health.

The chain recombines TRBV20-1 with TRBJ2-7; D gene uncertain. Germline V gene sequence: CDR1 DFQATT, CDR2 SNEGSKA (reference sequence). Trimming stripped 0 bases from V and 0 bases from J, with 12 bases between. The CDR3 is made up of 15 amino acids. CDR3 sequence reads: CSAREGTEISYEQYF. The CDR3 region has the DNA TGCAGTGCTAGAGAGGGAACGGAGATCTCCTACGAGCAGTACTTC.

The chain links TRBV15 to TRBJ1-1; D is uncertain. The V end lost 0 bases, the J end lost 5 bases, and 13 bases lay between the germline ends. This CDR3 has 15 amino acids. Germline CDR1 and CDR2: LNHNV and YYDKDF (reference sequence). CDR3 bases: TGTGCCACCAGCAGAGATCCTGGGATTAGGACTGAAGCTTTCTTT. Encoded protein: CATSRDPGIRTEAFF. The full variable domain, its missing parts supplied by reference TRBV15 and TRBJ1-1, is DAMVIQNPRYQVTQFGKPVTLSCSQTLNHNVMYWYQQKSSQAPKLLFHYYDKDFNNEADTPDNFQSRRPNTSFCFLDIRSPGLGDTAMYLCATSRDPGIRTEAFFGQGTRLTVV.

The chain uses TRBV25-1 and TRBJ2-3, with TRBD2 as a possible D gene (5 bases). Germline CDR1 MGHDK, CDR2 SYGVNS. The CDR3 covers 16 residues. V lost 3 bases and J lost 0, with 13 bases in between. The DNA of the CDR3 is TGTGCCAGCAGTGACCGTAGCGTGGGGAGCACAGATACGCAGTATTTT. Translated: CASSDRSVGSTDTQYF.

The chain recombines TRBV15 with TRBJ2-5; no definite D call. The CDR3 covers 15 residues. The germline V and J ends were trimmed by 4 bases and 5 bases, with 17 bases remaining between them. The germline CDR1 and CDR2 sequences are LNHNV and YYDKDF (reference sequence). The DNA of the CDR3 is TGTGCCACCAGCACGACGGGCCCCTCAAGGGAGACCCAGTACTTC. This translates into CATSTTGPSRETQYF.

The chain joins TRBV12-3 or TRBV12-4 to TRBJ2-1, with TRBD2 matching 9 bases. The CDR3 covers 16 residues. V gave up 4 bases and J gave up 3 bases; unmatched junction bases: 7. CDR3 sequence (DNA): TGTGCCAGCAGTTGGGCCGGGACTAGCCTCTACAATGAGCAGTTCTTC. Translated, it gives CASSWAGTSLYNEQFF.

The J gene is TRBJ2-7, the V gene TRBV7-9; D may be TRBD2 (6 bases). There are 16 residues in the CDR3. The germline CDR1 and CDR2 sequences are SEHNR and FQNEAQ (reference sequence). V lost 5 bases and J 0 bases, leaving 17 bases between the germline ends. The CDR3 sequence is CASSGGFHPSSYEQYF. DNA for the CDR3: TGTGCCAGCAGCGGAGGGTTCCATCCGAGCTCCTACGAGCAGTACTTC.

CDR3 protein: CASSARTVNSPLHF. CDR3 DNA: TGTGCCAGCAGTGCCCGGACAGTGAATTCACCCCTCCACTTT. The chain employs TRBV12-3 or TRBV12-4 and TRBJ1-6; the D gene is possibly TRBD1 (6 bases). Trimming shortened V by 5 bases and J by 7 bases, and 12 bases separated the two germline ends. This CDR3 has 14 amino acids.

Concerning this clonotype itself: At one boundary the junction diverges from the germline segment, which might be a read error. CDR3 coding DNA: TGCAGTGCGACATCGAACACTGAAGCCTTCTTT. This translates into CSATSNTEAFF. The rearrangement joins TRBV20-1 to TRBJ1-1; D is unresolved. CDR3 length: 11 residues. Germline CDR1 reads DFQATT; CDR2 reads SNEGSKA (reference sequence).

This clonotype appeared a few times. V is TRBV11-2 and J is TRBJ2-2, with D perhaps TRBD1 or TRBD2 (5 bases each). V lost 5 bases and J lost 9, with 13 bases in between. The CDR3 has 13 residues. The germline V gene encodes CDR1 SGHAT and CDR2 FQNNGV. CDR3 DNA: TGTGCCAGCAGCGCGGTCCGGGACCGGGAGCTGTTTTTT. Residues: CASSAVRDRELFF.

The CDR3 DNA sequence: TGTGCCAGCAGTGAAGCGGACAGCTACGAGCAGTACTTC. As protein: CASSEADSYEQYF. This chain connects TRBV6-1 to TRBJ2-7, with TRBD1 as a possible D gene (6 bases). The germline gives CDR1 MNHNS, CDR2 SASEGT. The CDR3 extends over 13 amino acids. V lost 0 bases and J 3 bases, leaving 6 bases between the germline ends.

This chain links TRBV20-1 with TRBJ2-7, with 7 positions matching TRBD2. With 2 bases clipped from V and 3 bases from J, the junction kept 7 bases outside the gene matches. The CDR3 length is 14 residues. CDR1 DFQATT and CDR2 SNEGSKA come from the germline V gene (reference sequence). The CDR3 sequence: CSARRGGVYYEQYF. The CDR3 bases are TGCAGTGCTAGAAGGGGAGGGGTTTACTACGAGCAGTACTTC.

The rearrangement links TRBV7-9 to TRBJ2-5; D tentatively reads TRBD1 or TRBD2 (5 bases each). The CDR3 has 17 amino acids. Germline CDR1 and CDR2: SEHNR and FQNEAQ (reference sequence). Trimming removed 1 base at V and 0 bases at J, with 15 bases between. The CDR3 bases are TGTGCCAGCAGCTTAGGTAGGGACGGAAGGTACCAAGAGACCCAGTACTTC. Translation: CASSLGRDGRYQETQYF.

The V gene is TRBV27, the J gene TRBJ2-7; 12 bases are a match to TRBD2. CDR1 is MNHEY, CDR2 SMNVEV, per germline (reference sequence). V gave up 6 bases and J gave up 7 bases; unmatched junction bases: 13. CDR3 length: 16 residues. The CDR3 DNA reads TGTGCCAGCAGCTACGGACTAGCGGGGACTCTACGGGAGCAGTACTTC. Translated, it gives CASSYGLAGTLREQYF.

V and J are TRBV12-3 or TRBV12-4 and TRBJ2-5; the D gene is possibly TRBD1 (6 bases). V was trimmed by 6 bases and J by 5 bases, leaving 13 bases between them. The CDR3 is made up of 13 amino acids. The CDR3 here is CASRSTGSETQYF. As DNA, the CDR3 is TGTGCCAGCAGAAGCACAGGGTCGGAGACCCAGTACTTC.

This clonotype was recorded a few times. The chain joins TRBV3-1 to TRBJ2-4; 10 nucleotides agree with TRBD1. The J segment lost 0 bases and the V segment lost 4 bases, leaving 15 bases of the junction unmatched. This CDR3 region has 20 residues. The germline CDR1 and CDR2 sequences are LGHDT and YNNKEL (reference sequence). This CDR3 is CASSPLTGGKYTIAKNIQYF. CDR3 coding DNA: TGTGCCAGCAGCCCGTTGACAGGGGGCAAGTATACTATAGCCAAAAACATTCAGTACTTC.

The V call is TRBV6-5, the J call TRBJ2-1; D is perhaps TRBD1 (6 bases). The V end lost 2 bases, the J end lost 10 bases, and 12 bases lay between the germline ends. Germline V gives CDR1 MNHEY, CDR2 SVGAGI. This CDR3 spans 13 amino acids. The CDR3 reads CASSYGRGNEQFF. The CDR3 DNA reads as TGTGCCAGCAGTTACGGCAGGGGAAACGAGCAGTTCTTC.

The chain couples TRBV10-1 to TRBJ1-1, with no clear D. The CDR3 loop spans 13 amino acids. Looked up from germline, CDR1 is WNHNN and CDR2 is SYGVQD (reference sequence). Between the trimmed V and J ends, which lost 5 bases and 4 bases, there was a span of 11 bases. DNA for the CDR3: TGCGCCAGCAGTTCGGACGCCGGCACTGAAGCTTTCTTT. It is translated as CASSSDAGTEAFF.

This clonotype was seen at least ten times. The chain carries TRBV7-2 and TRBJ2-7; tentative D call: TRBD2 (5 bases). In germline, CDR1 is SGHTA, CDR2 FQGNSA. The length of the CDR3 is 15 residues. Trimming removed 3 bases from V and 2 bases from J, with 14 bases in between. CDR3: CASSLIAGTAYEQYF. CDR3 DNA sequence: TGTGCCAGCAGCTTGATCGCGGGTACCGCCTACGAGCAGTACTTC.

This chain uses TRBV20-1 with TRBJ2-2, with 9 bases lining up with TRBD2. The V gene's germline CDR1 is DFQATT and CDR2 SNEGSKA (reference sequence). The trim removed 1 base at V and 3 bases at J, leaving 6 bases unmatched. The CDR3 contains 16 residues. The CDR3 is CSARADAGGYTGELFF. CDR3 nucleotides: TGCAGTGCTAGAGCTGATGCGGGGGGGTACACCGGGGAGCTGTTTTTT.

The chain links TRBV15 to TRBJ2-2; D is ambiguous. The CDR3 runs to 13 residues. Looked up from germline, CDR1 is LNHNV and CDR2 is YYDKDF (reference sequence). V shed 0 bases and J shed 8 bases, with 7 bases lying between them. The DNA of the CDR3 is TGTGCCACCAGCAGAGATCTCAGGGGGGAGCTGTTTTTT. Protein product: CATSRDLRGELFF.

This clonotype was seen more than once but under ten times. Here the CDR3 DNA reads TGCGCCAGCAGCTTGGCCGGGACAGGATCCGAGCAGTACTTC. Translating it yields CASSLAGTGSEQYF. The rearrangement uses TRBV5-1 and TRBJ2-7, with TRBD1 identical over 8 bases. The CDR3 has 14 amino acids. The V gene's germline CDR1 is SGHRS and CDR2 YFSETQ. J was trimmed by 6 bases and V by 0 bases; bases with no gene match: 5.

This rearrangement joins TRBV4-2 to TRBJ1-5; D is possibly TRBD1 (5 bases). CDR3 length: 15 amino acids. Germline lookup yields CDR1 LGHNA and CDR2 YNFKEQ. Between the trimmed V and J ends, which lost 1 base and 7 bases, there was a span of 14 bases. The CDR3 is CASSQGGGSGQPQHF. Here the CDR3 DNA reads TGTGCCAGCAGCCAAGGTGGGGGGTCGGGCCAGCCCCAGCATTTT.

This clonotype was found a few times. The genes are TRBV10-3 and TRBJ1-2; D gene uncertain. Germline values: CDR1 ENHRY, CDR2 SYGVKD. V was shortened by 0 bases and J by 7 bases, with 3 bases between the two germline ends. The CDR3 has 11 residues. The CDR3 region has the DNA TGTGCCATCAGTGAGTCAAGTGGCTACACCTTC. Protein sequence: CAISESSGYTF.

The sample holds many counts of this clonotype. The J gene is TRBJ1-6, the V gene TRBV10-3, with 9 bases identical to TRBD1. V trimming: 6 bases; J trimming: 6 bases; junction bases outside the gene matches: 3. The CDR3 spans 14 residues. The germline gives CDR1 ENHRY, CDR2 SYGVKD. DNA for the CDR3: TGTGCCATCAGCCGGGACAGGGTTAATTCACCCCTCCACTTT. It yields the protein CAISRDRVNSPLHF.

V and J are TRBV24-1 and TRBJ2-2; D is undetermined. There are 13 residues in the CDR3. V lost 7 bases and J lost 4, with 9 bases in between. Germline lookup yields CDR1 KGHDR and CDR2 SFDVKD. The CDR3 region has the DNA TGTGCCACCAGCAGATCCGGCACCGGGGAGCTGTTTTTT. Its translation: CATSRSGTGELFF.

This clonotype was counted only a few times. CDR3 amino acids: CASSLSGLAGNEQYF. Written as DNA, the CDR3 is TGTGCCAGCAGTTTATCTGGACTAGCGGGAAACGAGCAGTACTTC. The gene calls are TRBV27 and TRBJ2-7, with 12 bases aligning to TRBD2. The CDR3 covers 15 residues. V trimming: 0 bases; J trimming: 5 bases; junction bases outside the gene matches: 2. CDR1 and CDR2 (germline): MNHEY, SMNVEV (reference sequence).

This clonotype was seen more than once but under ten times. The chain combines TRBV20-1 with TRBJ2-7, with no clear D. In germline, CDR1 is DFQATT, CDR2 SNEGSKA (reference sequence). The V end lost 0 bases, the J end lost 3 bases, and 15 bases lay between the germline ends. This CDR3 comprises 15 residues. The CDR3 spells CSARDRPGLNYEQYF. The CDR3 coding sequence is TGCAGTGCTAGAGATCGTCCAGGCCTCAACTACGAGCAGTACTTC.

The chain carries TRBV9 and TRBJ2-3; a possible D gene is TRBD1 (8 bases). CDR3 length equals 15 residues. Trimming removed 3 bases from V and 6 bases from J, with 17 bases in between. The germline V gene encodes CDR1 SGDLS and CDR2 YYNGEE. CDR3 residues: CASSGQGRGGDTQYF. As DNA, the CDR3 is TGTGCCAGCAGCGGACAGGGGAGGGGGGGGGATACGCAGTATTTT.

This clonotype was detected a few times. The chain links TRBV2 to TRBJ2-1; D remains unclear. CDR1 is SNHLY and CDR2 is FYNNEI in the germline V gene. Trimming left V 1 base short and J 6 bases short, with 10 bases between. The CDR3 sequence is 14 residues long. CDR3 in DNA: TGTGCCAGCAGTGAAGAGGTGGGGTTCAATGAGCAGTTCTTC. It specifies CASSEEVGFNEQFF.

This clonotype was found many times. Given a much more abundant clone one base away, this may be a read error. The chain joins TRBV6-5 to TRBJ2-2; D is unresolved. Germline CDR1 and CDR2: MNHEY and SVGAGI. V dropped 0 bases and J dropped 1 base, with 0 bases sitting between them. The CDR3 has 13 amino acids. The DNA for the CDR3 is TGTGCCAGCAGTTACTCGAACACCGGGGAGCTGTTTTTT. This encodes CASSYSNTGELFF.

This clonotype was seen repeatedly, ten times or more. The chain combines TRBV10-2 with TRBJ2-1; 7 bases are a match to TRBD2. The CDR3 has 15 residues. Germline loops: CDR1 WSHSY, CDR2 SAAADI. Unmatched junction bases numbered 8, after V lost 6 bases and J lost 3 bases. CDR3 protein: CASRALARGYNEQFF. The CDR3, as DNA: TGCGCCAGCAGGGCACTAGCGAGAGGCTACAATGAGCAGTTCTTC.

This sequence joins TRBV7-2 and TRBJ1-6; D uncertain. The CDR3 length is 15 residues. V lost 4 bases to trimming and J lost 4 bases, with 11 bases between them. Germline loops: CDR1 SGHTA, CDR2 FQGNSA. The CDR3 DNA reads TGTGCCAGCAGCTCCCGGGTCGGATATAATTCACCCCTCCACTTT. Protein product: CASSSRVGYNSPLHF.